This T cell receptor (beta chain) appears in the sequencing data of a study of Ad26.COV2.S vaccination and SARS-CoV-2 variants. Across the study: This donor came from the COV1001 trial of Ad26.COV2.S. Ad26.COV2.S shots went into the muscle once or twice, 56 days apart.

Treatment given: over 15 received Ad26.COV2.S at low or high dose, single or two shots; about 5 received placebo; per-sample allocation not given. The investigators took samples on day 63 after the first vaccine or placebo injection. V was clipped by 6 bases and J by 3 bases; unmatched bases: 7. This CDR3 comprises 14 residues. In germline, CDR1 is SGHTA, CDR2 FQGTGA. Sequencing used immunoSEQ multiplex PCR; TCRdb keeps in-frame clones, though not all of them. The data hold 300,000 to 350,000 clones, with about nine tenths observed a single time. Broader study findings: The study found higher spike-specific TCR breadth in vaccine than placebo recipients. Estimates derived from TCR breadth and depth analyses may have underestimated total T cell responses.

Comment on this clone: Antigen unknown.

The receptor was isolated from a person aged 18 to 65 who received the Ad26.COV2.S COVID-19 vaccine or a placebo. The V call is TRBV7-3, the J call TRBJ2-5; TRBD2 agrees at 7 bases. The starting material was peripheral blood, obtained in a trial of Ad26.COV2.S vaccine versus placebo. The CDR3 DNA is TGTGCCAGCAGGCCGTCCCTAGCGGAAGAGACCCAGTACTTC. Its protein product is CASRPSLAEETQYF.